Reported below is one T cell receptor beta chain. The sample belongs to a study of blood T cell repertoires in COVID-19. The CDR3 has 14 amino acids. Germline CDR1 SEHNR, CDR2 FQNEAQ (reference sequence). Trimming removed 1 base at V and 5 bases at J, with 8 bases between. Sequencing was performed with immunoSEQ multiplex PCR; in TCRdb, only in-frame clones are kept and a portion is missing. The data hold tens of thousands of clones, with 79% observed a single time. The source is a man aged 55 to 70 with active or convalescent COVID-19. The sequenced sample was peripheral blood. The J gene is TRBJ1-4, the V gene TRBV7-9, with a weak D call TRBD1 (5 bases). The CDR3 region is CASSLDRINEKLFF. The CDR3, as DNA: TGTGCCAGCAGCTTAGACAGGATCAATGAAAAACTGTTTTTT.